The 23 T cell receptor beta chains given below trace back to one sample, sequenced in a study of T cell responses to AZD1222 COVID-19 vaccine. Sequenced by immunoSEQ multiplex PCR; TCRdb stores in-frame clones only, minus some. The data show some 120,000 clones, 93% seen once. Sequenced here: peripheral blood, sampled on day 0 of AZD1222 vaccination. The receptors shown here come from an adult in good health.

CDR3 amino acids: CSARVGGSFTF. The CDR3 nucleotides read TGCAGTGCTAGAGTGGGGGGATCTTTCACCTTC. The chain is built from TRBV20-1 and TRBJ1-2; a weak D match, TRBD1 (5 bases). CDR3 length equals 11 residues. Germline V gene lookup returns CDR1 DFQATT and CDR2 SNEGSKA (reference sequence). Trimming left V 1 base short and J 13 bases short, with 13 bases between.

V and J are TRBV5-4 and TRBJ2-1, with D uncertain. V was clipped by 2 bases and J by 6 bases, with 6 bases between them. The germline V gene encodes CDR1 SGHNT and CDR2 YYREEE (reference sequence). The CDR3 totals 12 residues. The CDR3 DNA sequence: TGTGCCAGCAGCTTTTTTGGCAATGAGCAGTTCTTC. Its protein is CASSFFGNEQFF.

The rearrangement joins TRBV2 to TRBJ2-7; a possible D gene is TRBD2 (5 bases). The length of the CDR3 is 14 residues. Germline assignment: CDR1 SNHLY and CDR2 FYNNEI. V was cut by 4 bases and J by 7 bases, with 17 bases left in between. CDR3 sequence: CASSVQAALEEQYF. Here the CDR3 DNA reads TGTGCCAGCAGTGTTCAAGCGGCTCTAGAGGAGCAGTACTTC.

The V call is TRBV5-1, the J call TRBJ1-2; the D is unclear. Trimming took 6 bases from V and 2 from J, leaving 14 bases between them. CDR1 is SGHRS and CDR2 is YFSETQ in the germline V gene. This CDR3 is built from 14 residues. The CDR3 reads CASNPEPLNYGYTF. The CDR3 coding sequence is TGCGCCAGCAACCCTGAGCCTCTAAACTATGGCTACACCTTC.

The gene calls are TRBV19 and TRBJ2-4; perhaps TRBD2 as D (6 bases). Trimming removed 5 bases from V and 5 bases from J, with 16 bases in between. The germline V gene has CDR1 LNHDA and CDR2 SQIVND (reference sequence). The CDR3 has 15 residues. CDR3 DNA sequence: TGTGCCAGTAGTTTTAGGGGACTCGGCCAAAACATTCAGTACTTC. It is translated as CASSFRGLGQNIQYF.

V gene TRBV28 combines with J gene TRBJ2-7, with unresolved D. Germline loops: CDR1 MDHEN, CDR2 SYDVKM. V was cut by 1 base and J by 0 bases, with 13 bases left in between. The CDR3 sequence is 16 residues long. This CDR3 reads CASSLSPGPSSYEQYF. Here the CDR3 DNA reads TGTGCCAGCAGTTTATCCCCGGGTCCGAGCTCCTACGAGCAGTACTTC.

V is TRBV5-1 and J is TRBJ2-7; possible D gene TRBD2, 6 bases. The CDR3 has 16 residues. V was trimmed by 0 bases and J by 2 bases, leaving 15 bases between them. Germline CDR1 SGHRS, CDR2 YFSETQ. CDR3 sequence (DNA): TGCGCCAGCAGCTTGGCCGGGGAGGCACCGGCCTACGAGCAGTACTTC. Translation: CASSLAGEAPAYEQYF.

This chain joins TRBV3-1 (or the pseudogene TRBV3-2) and TRBJ1-4; possibly TRBD1 for D (5 bases). The germline V gene has CDR1 LGHDT and CDR2 YNNKEL (reference sequence). This CDR3 is built from 16 residues. V lost 4 bases and J lost 0, with 12 bases in between. CDR3 region: CASSPPGTATNEKLFF. For the CDR3, the DNA is TGTGCCAGCAGCCCCCCTGGGACGGCAACTAATGAAAAACTGTTTTTT.

The DNA for the CDR3 is TGTGCCAGCAGCTTGGTCCGTCTTGAAGCTTTCTTT. As protein: CASSLVRLEAFF. The J gene is TRBJ1-1, the V gene TRBV5-8; D unresolved. The CDR3 extends over 12 amino acids. V dropped 0 bases and J dropped 7 bases, with 7 bases sitting between them. The V gene's germline CDR1 is SGHTS and CDR2 YDEGEE.

V usage is TRBV11-2 and J usage is TRBJ2-2, with 10 bases fitting TRBD2. With 2 bases clipped from V and 3 bases from J, the junction kept 0 bases outside the gene matches. The CDR3 contains 15 residues. Germline V gene data show CDR1 as SGHAT and CDR2 as FQNNGV. CDR3 sequence reads: CASSLTSGDTGELFF. The CDR3 nucleotides are TGTGCCAGCAGCTTAACTAGCGGGGACACCGGGGAGCTGTTTTTT.

The CDR3 region has the DNA TGTGCCAGCTCACCAGTAGGACACAGGTACGAGCAGTACTTC. This codes for CASSPVGHRYEQYF. This sequence joins TRBV18 and TRBJ2-7; tentatively, D is TRBD1 (5 bases). Trimming took off 2 bases at V and 4 bases at J, with 12 bases between the two ends. The germline CDR1 and CDR2 sequences are KGHSH and LQKENI. This CDR3 comprises 14 residues.

This clone was observed a handful of times. The rearrangement joins TRBV5-5 to TRBJ1-2; TRBD1 matches at 8 bases. The CDR3 has 14 amino acids. Germline V lookup: CDR1 SGHKS, CDR2 YYEKEE (reference sequence). V was clipped by 4 bases and J by 7 bases; unmatched bases: 9. The CDR3 DNA follows: TGTGCCAGCAGCCAAGACCAGGGGGCGCTTGGCTACACCTTC. As protein: CASSQDQGALGYTF.

This clone was picked up one time. The chain combines TRBV6-6 with TRBJ2-2; 8 bases agree with TRBD1. V dropped 5 bases and J dropped 6; count of bases not matched to a gene: 8. The V gene's germline CDR1 is MNHNY and CDR2 SVGAGI (reference sequence). This CDR3 has 15 amino acids. The CDR3 spells CASSTGTGTSGELFF. In DNA form, the CDR3 reads TGTGCCAGCAGTACCGGGACAGGAACCTCCGGGGAGCTGTTTTTT.

The rearrangement joins TRBV2 to TRBJ1-1; tentatively, D is TRBD1 (5 bases). From germline, CDR1 is SNHLY and CDR2 FYNNEI. The V end was cut by 7 bases, the J end by 1 base, with 13 bases between. CDR3 length equals 14 residues. CDR3 coding DNA: TGTGCCAGCACCGTGAAAACAGGGAACACTGAAGCTTTCTTT. Amino acid sequence: CASTVKTGNTEAFF.

The rearrangement uses TRBV5-6 and TRBJ1-4, with D unresolved. With 4 bases removed from V and 9 bases from J, the gap between germline ends came to 19 bases. Germline CDR1 and CDR2: SGHDT and YYEEEE. The length of the CDR3 is 15 residues. The CDR3 protein is CASSRGPVWEKKLFF. The CDR3 DNA reads as TGTGCCAGCAGCCGGGGTCCGGTGTGGGAGAAAAAACTGTTTTTT.

This sequence joins TRBV4-1 and TRBJ2-7; no reliable D call. The V end lost 4 bases, the J end lost 1 base, and 11 bases lay between the germline ends. Germline values: CDR1 MGHRA, CDR2 YSYEKL. The CDR3 totals 14 residues. In DNA, the CDR3 is TGCGCCAGCAGCCTGACGGACCGATCCTACGAGCAGTACTTC. Translating it yields CASSLTDRSYEQYF.

This clone was recorded once. V is TRBV10-3 and J is TRBJ2-1, with TRBD2 matching over 11 bases. Per germline, CDR1 ENHRY and CDR2 SYGVKD. Losses at the gene ends were 8 bases for V and 2 bases for J; bases not matched to a gene: 5. This CDR3 has 15 residues. The CDR3 region is CAILSTSGTYNEQFF. CDR3 coding DNA: TGTGCCATCTTATCGACTAGCGGGACCTACAATGAGCAGTTCTTC.

This clone turned up a few times. The rearrangement joins TRBV29-1 to TRBJ1-1; 8 positions match TRBD1. The CDR3 runs to 13 residues. Germline trimming cut 4 bases from V and 0 bases from J; bases unmatched to any gene: 1. The germline gives CDR1 SQVTM, CDR2 ANQGSEA. The CDR3 region is CSVVTGVNTEAFF. DNA for the CDR3: TGCAGCGTTGTGACAGGGGTGAACACTGAAGCTTTCTTT.

V gene TRBV5-1 combines with J gene TRBJ1-2; the match to TRBD1 covers 7 bases. J gave up 7 bases and V 0 bases, and 6 bases lay outside the gene matches. CDR1 and CDR2 (germline): SGHRS, YFSETQ. The CDR3 runs 14 residues. The CDR3 region has the DNA TGCGCCAGCAGCTTGGAACCAGGGGGTTTTGGCTACACCTTC. It specifies CASSLEPGGFGYTF.

J is TRBJ2-2 and V is TRBV7-8; D may correspond to TRBD1 or TRBD2 (6 bases each). The V gene lost 5 bases and the J gene lost 7 bases, with 20 bases spanning the gap. The CDR3 is made up of 16 amino acids. Germline V gene sequence: CDR1 SGHVS, CDR2 FQNEAQ. CDR3 DNA sequence: TGTGCCAGCAGCCCGGTAGGAGGGGGACTGAACGGGGAGCTGTTTTTT. As protein: CASSPVGGGLNGELFF.

The J gene is TRBJ1-1, the V gene TRBV28; D possibly corresponds to TRBD1 (6 bases). With 4 bases removed from V and 5 bases from J, the gap between germline ends came to 23 bases. The CDR3 runs to 17 residues. The germline gives CDR1 MDHEN, CDR2 SYDVKM. In DNA form, the CDR3 reads TGTGCCAGCAGTTCAACAACCGTTCGGGGGGCCAGTACTGAAGCTTTCTTT. It translates to CASSSTTVRGASTEAFF.

The chain joins TRBV18 to TRBJ2-2; a possible D gene is TRBD2 (5 bases). CDR1 and CDR2 from the germline V gene are KGHSH and LQKENI. Trimming cost V 2 bases and J 1 base, with 14 bases left between them. CDR3 length: 17 residues. The CDR3 DNA reads TGTGCCAGCTCACCAAAGTATGAGGGAAAGAACACCGGGGAGCTGTTTTTT. Encoded protein: CASSPKYEGKNTGELFF.

This sequence joins TRBV2 and TRBJ1-1; D is possibly TRBD1 (5 bases). Germline assignment: CDR1 SNHLY and CDR2 FYNNEI. This CDR3 spans 12 amino acids. Trimming left V 1 base short and J 11 bases short, with 11 bases between. CDR3 bases: TGTGCCAGCAGTGAAGGGTGGGGGGACGCTTTCTTT. Its translation: CASSEGWGDAFF.